This T cell receptor beta chain emerged from a study of regulatory T cells in long-lasting Graves disease (dated by TCRdb to the early 2020s). For the wider study: In the newly diagnosed Graves' disease group, patients had been taking antithyroid drugs for less than 3 months. Persistent Graves' disease patients were compared with newly diagnosed Graves' disease patients by peripheral blood TCR sequencing and RNA sequencing. The study was conducted in China and was registered as a clinical trial. A total of around 35 samples underwent TCR sequencing, from about 13 patients with persistent Graves' disease and 20 or so patients with newly diagnosed Graves' disease. Broader findings and caveats from the paper: The authors noted that the small sample size was a limitation that may lower accuracy. Persistent Graves' disease patients showed lower TCR Shannon entropy and fewer highly expanded clones than newly diagnosed patients, suggesting clonal expansion. Patients with persistent disease shared more public clonotypes (fewer than 3,000) than newly diagnosed patients did (nearly 1,000). Peripheral blood alone was examined, since thyroid tissue, which constituted the primary lesion, could not be accessed. Sequencing and analysis were restricted to the TCR beta chain.

This clonotype was observed many times. Its antigen is unknown. Base qualities are not recorded, but no much larger clone differs from it by a single base. The time point label on this specimen signifies: newly diagnosed GD, antithyroid drugs for less than 3 months. For both TCR sequencing and RNA sequencing, RNA was extracted from PBMCs using TRIzol. Graves' disease was diagnosed according to American Thyroid Association guidelines. The patients came from an endocrinology department in Xi'an, China. Each patient gave approximately 8.8 milliliters of peripheral blood, collected in an EDTA anticoagulant tube. PBMCs were isolated by Ficoll Paque Plus density gradient separation without further T cell sorting. RNA quality was checked with an Agilent 2100 Bioanalyzer and agarose gel, and concentration with a NanoDrop 2000. The receptor library was made with multiplex PCR. Sequencing was performed on an Illumina HiSeq 4000. iRepertoire HTBI primers and Arm-PCR amplification of CDR3 regions were used to construct TCR beta libraries. PCR products were gel purified before sequencing. Per the authors' processing: A total of 62 TRBV and 14 TRBJ segments were identified across samples and were used for gene usage analysis of CDR3 amino acid clonotypes. COPE and FqMerger were used to merge filtered high-quality paired reads into contigs. BLAST was used to align contigs to IMGT TRBV, TRBD and TRBJ reference genes, and CDR3 was defined according to IMGT. Clonotypes above 0.1% frequency were classified as highly expanded clones. Repertoire diversity was measured by Shannon entropy, and V-J evenness by the Gini coefficient. Public clonotypes were defined as clonotypes shared by more than one individual. Starting from the raw public reads, TCRdb applied fastp trimming at Q25, assembled clones with MiXCR and retained in-frame beta chains. CDR3 protein sequences are deduplicated, and each keeps its most common genes and DNA. It is TCRdb's table, rather than the study itself, that gives the V and J calls and clone size. This sample gives roughly 410,000 distinct CDR3 sequences in total; 14% to 15% of them show up just once. Jointly, the top ten make up 7.8% of the sample.

The same data also contributed to another study, on T cells in Graves' hyperthyroidism and ophthalmopathy. That second publication adds: A patient counted as having stable Graves' hyperthyroidism if no progression to ophthalmopathy occurred over 18 months of follow-up. Hyperthyroidism patients were aged 18 to 65 years and newly diagnosed, with disease duration of less than 2 months. Exclusion was applied to patients with uncontrolled infections, other autoimmune diseases, pregnancy or lactation. Diagnoses were established on the basis of clinical symptoms, serum thyroxine and TRAb, thyroid ultrasound, and orbital computed tomography. For the first round of RT-PCR on the TCR CDR3, the HTBI primer set was used together with the Qiagen OneStep RT-PCR kit. Most expanded thyroid clonotypes (frequency above 0.001) were also found in blood, which suggests that blood repertoires may mirror thyroid immune responses. A model built on a 13 V-J signature distinguished ophthalmopathy from stable hyperthyroidism, reaching 85% to 90% sensitivity and 81.08% specificity in cross-validation and 80%/75% in testing. In validation, the model predicted progression to ophthalmopathy with about 71% sensitivity and 72.22% specificity, a median of 6.5 months before onset. TCR V-J signatures able to tell the groups apart were searched for in a discovery cohort of some 97 patients, of whom over 40 had Graves' ophthalmopathy and about 60 had stable Graves' hyperthyroidism. An independent validation cohort of fewer than 20 hyperthyroidism patients and about 15 patients who later progressed to ophthalmopathy tested prospective prediction of ophthalmopathy. The approximately 100 discovery patients were divided at random into training and test sets in a 7:3 ratio. Thyroid tissue and blood T-cell repertoires from roughly 6 Graves' hyperthyroidism patients were also compared in the study. After blood sampling, hyperthyroidism patients were treated with methimazole at a starting dose of 30 mg daily, and ophthalmopathy patients were treated with high-dose intravenous methylprednisolone. Libraries were constructed in a second round of multiplex PCR, after which size selection and purification were carried out. The libraries were sequenced on an Illumina HiSeq2000 using paired-end 100 bp reads. SOAPnuke was used to process the raw data, with reads discarded if the reads contained adapters or uncalled bases, had a mean Phred below 15, or lacked an exact constant-primer or identifier match. COPE v1.2.5 was used to merge the high-quality paired reads, and each unique nucleotide sequence was defined as a clonotype. MiTCR v1.1 was used to align the clonotypes against IMGT TRBV, TRBD and TRBJ reference segments. The analysis included only V-J combinations with a frequency above 0.0001, which together covered roughly 99% of the repertoires. The TCS score was defined as the ratio of F50 (clonal expansion) to E x V (chaos), calculated using BLOSUM62-based TCRdist between CDR3 peptides within each V-J. Welch's t-statistics and random forest reduced just over 500 V-J features to around 14, which were used in a naive Bayes classifier (R e1071). No statistical method was used to fix the sample size in advance, and group allocation was not hidden from the investigators. The paper reports TCR Vbeta CDR3 sequencing of approximately 140 peripheral blood samples: fewer than 50 ophthalmopathy, under 85 hyperthyroidism and around 17 progressor patients.

This receptor was identified in a woman between 35 and 50 years old with Graves disease. Donor details come from another sample of the same person, matched by shared clones. The material was peripheral blood mononuclear cells (PBMCs), obtained at new diagnosis, from a patient treated with antithyroid drugs.

The DNA sequence is TGCAGTGCTAGACCACAGGGTCAGAATGAAAAACTGTTTTTT. Its coded protein is CSARPQGQNEKLFF. Recombination linked TRBV20-1 to TRBJ1-4; the D gene is perhaps TRBD1, from 6 matching bases. The CDR3, cysteine through phenylalanine, is 14 amino acids long. Only the CDR3 part of the read is kept: 42 bases, read in frame from the first base. V is clipped by 2 bases and J by 5 bases, and the sequence between their germline boundaries is 12 bases long. Per the germline V gene (reference sequence), DFQATT is the CDR1 and SNEGSKA is the CDR2.